This is a list of T cell receptor beta chains from one sample in a study of CD8+ T cells in alopecia areata. This table comes from immunoSEQ multiplex PCR, and its TCRdb copy is limited to in-frame clones, with some not included. Here the sample spans about 140,000 clones, about 56% being singletons. This specimen consisted of CD8+ T cells sorted from blood, obtained at week 4, from a patient treated with tofacitinib. Receptors were obtained from a human donor with alopecia areata. The CDR3 runs from the conserved cysteine through the conserved F or W.

V gene,J gene,CDR3 protein
TRBV6-6,TRBJ1-2,CASSYQKVGFYGYTF
TRBV5-6,TRBJ1-1,CASSPDKNTEAFF
TRBV29-1,TRBJ1-2,CSVRTIYGYTF
TRBV25-1,TRBJ1-2,CATHIGGKGYTF
TRBV15,TRBJ1-1,CATSSRWGTEAFF
TRBV6-5,TRBJ2-7,CASSYSPYEQYF
TRBV13,TRBJ1-2,CASSLRGTWEGYTF
TRBV29-1,TRBJ2-7,CSVETGAYEQYF
TRBV7-8,TRBJ2-2,CASSPVGTANTGELFF
TRBV30,TRBJ2-7,CAWSRAVGYEQYF
TRBV7-9,TRBJ1-1,CASSPPRGKNTEAFF
TRBV7-9,TRBJ2-3,CASDPPPPRSADTQYF
TRBV10-3,TRBJ1-5,CAISAAAGDQPQHF
TRBV10-3,TRBJ2-5,CAISESFETQYF
TRBV29-1,TRBJ2-7,CSVGPRGSYEQYF
TRBV29-1,TRBJ1-1,CSALGSSVTNTEAFF
TRBV18,TRBJ1-1,CASSPPPQGYTEAFF
TRBV7-9,TRBJ2-5,CASSLDPGETQYF
TRBV5-1,TRBJ2-3,CASSFEVGDTQYF
TRBV30,TRBJ1-2,CAWSPQGNYGYTF
TRBV6-6,TRBJ2-2,CASSPTGEIGGELFF
TRBV13,TRBJ2-1,CASSLRVSYNEQFF
TRBV4-3,TRBJ2-6,CASSQDPGRFSGANVLTF